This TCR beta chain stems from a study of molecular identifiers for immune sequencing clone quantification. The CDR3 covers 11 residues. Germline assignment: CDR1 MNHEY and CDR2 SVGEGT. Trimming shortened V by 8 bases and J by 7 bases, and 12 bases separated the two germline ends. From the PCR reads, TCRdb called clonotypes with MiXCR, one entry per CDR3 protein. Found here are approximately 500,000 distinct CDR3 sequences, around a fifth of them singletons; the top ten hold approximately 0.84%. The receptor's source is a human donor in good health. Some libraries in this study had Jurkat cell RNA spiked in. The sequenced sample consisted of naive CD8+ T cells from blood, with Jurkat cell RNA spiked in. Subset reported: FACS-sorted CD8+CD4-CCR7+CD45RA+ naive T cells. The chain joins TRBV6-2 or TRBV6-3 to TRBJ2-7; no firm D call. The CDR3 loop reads CASAVLGEQYF. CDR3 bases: TGTGCCAGCGCCGTATTGGGGGAGCAGTACTTC.